One sample yielded the 15 T cell receptor beta chains listed below, sequenced in a study of T cell repertoires in aging, cancer and after chemotherapy. A mixed TRB-A/B primer pool amplified rearranged TRB by multiplex touch-down PCR. TCRdb recomputed calls from the multiplex PCR reads with MiXCR, one row per CDR3 protein. Seen here are roughly 940 distinct CDR3 sequences, 20% observed once, and the top ten hold about 38%. The template was genomic DNA from peripheral blood, not RNA. The sequenced sample was blood. The receptors were gathered from a human donor with a solid tumor.

Comments on this clonotype: A much larger clone sits a single nucleotide away, making a read error possible. The chain employs TRBV7-9 and TRBJ2-7, with a tentative D call TRBD1 (5 bases). The CDR3 is 15 residues long. CDR1 SEHNR and CDR2 FQNEAQ come from the germline V gene (reference sequence). In nucleotides, the CDR3 is TGTGCCAACAGCCAAGGGGATCGGCCTTCCTACGAGCAGTACTTC. This encodes CANSQGDRPSYEQYF.

V usage is TRBV13 and J usage is TRBJ2-3; 11 bases are shared with TRBD2. V lost 3 bases and J lost 4; bases outside the gene matches: 3. This CDR3 is 15 amino acids long. Germline-derived CDR1 and CDR2 are PRHDT and FYEKMQ (reference sequence). CDR3 coding DNA: TGTGCCAGCAGCTTCTCGGGACTAGCGGCAGATACGCAGTATTTT. Protein sequence: CASSFSGLAADTQYF.

A few counts support this clonotype. This sequence joins TRBV30 and TRBJ2-1, with 11 bases lining up with TRBD2. This CDR3 region has 14 residues. Germline assignment: CDR1 GTSNPN and CDR2 SVGIG (reference sequence). The ends lost 5 bases at V and 9 bases at J; junction bases unmatched: 9. This chain's CDR3 is CAWGIAGGPGEQFF. In nucleotides, the CDR3 is TGTGCCTGGGGTATAGCGGGGGGGCCTGGTGAGCAGTTCTTC.

On this clonotype: One base away lies a much larger clone, so this may be a sequencing read error. This rearrangement joins TRBV4-1 to TRBJ2-3; 8 bases are a match to TRBD2. The CDR3 runs to 17 residues. Germline-derived CDR1 and CDR2 are MGHRA and YSYEKL. V gave up 1 base and J gave up 6 bases; unmatched junction bases: 12. The CDR3 DNA follows: TGCGCCAGCAGCCAAGCCCTCGGGGTTAGCGGGGATGATACGCAGTATTTT. It is translated as CASSQALGVSGDDTQYF.

By share, this clonotype counts as large. The chain links TRBV19 to TRBJ2-3; maybe TRBD2 (5 bases). The V gene's germline CDR1 is LNHDA and CDR2 SQIVND (reference sequence). Trimming shortened V by 4 bases and J by 3 bases, and 11 bases separated the two germline ends. The CDR3 has 14 amino acids. The CDR3 region is CASSKAGPTDTQYF. DNA for the CDR3: TGTGCCAGTAGTAAGGCGGGCCCGACAGATACGCAGTATTTT.

The V call is TRBV6-1, the J call TRBJ2-3, with 14 nucleotides matching TRBD2. Germline-derived CDR1 and CDR2 are MNHNS and SASEGT. The CDR3 extends over 15 amino acids. Trimming took 4 bases from V and 4 from J; bases not matched to a gene: 1. The CDR3 DNA reads as TGTGCCAGCAGTGGACTAGCGGGGGGGCCAGATACGCAGTATTTT. Protein: CASSGLAGGPDTQYF.

The chain couples TRBV12-3 or TRBV12-4 to TRBJ2-7, with D tentatively TRBD1 or TRBD2 (5 bases each). The CDR3 consists of 14 residues. V shed 3 bases and J shed 4 bases, with 13 bases lying between them. CDR3 bases: TGTGCCAGCAGTTTTGGACGGGGCCAATACGAGCAGTACTTC. Protein sequence: CASSFGRGQYEQYF.

This clonotype ranks as large. J is TRBJ2-7 and V is TRBV6-5; D may be TRBD1 (6 bases). The CDR3 is 11 residues long. V lost 8 bases to trimming and J lost 6 bases, with 11 bases between them. CDR1 and CDR2 from the germline V gene are MNHEY and SVGAGI. Here the CDR3 reads CASGHRAEQYF. The CDR3 bases are TGTGCCAGCGGTCACAGGGCCGAGCAGTACTTC.

This clonotype was observed a few times. The chain uses TRBV11-2 and TRBJ2-1, with no clear D. The germline CDR1 and CDR2 sequences are SGHAT and FQNNGV. The germline V and J ends were trimmed by 5 bases and 2 bases, with 13 bases remaining between them. This CDR3 has 15 residues. This CDR3 reads CASSLRPDTYNEQFF. CDR3 sequence (DNA): TGTGCCAGCAGCCTCCGACCGGATACCTACAATGAGCAGTTCTTC.

This clonotype is medium-sized in the sample. This chain joins TRBV27 and TRBJ2-3; a possible D gene is TRBD2 (5 bases). V lost 2 bases to trimming and J lost 8 bases, with 11 bases between them. From germline, CDR1 is MNHEY and CDR2 SMNVEV (reference sequence). The CDR3 runs to 13 residues. The CDR3 protein is CASSLALAPTQYF. CDR3 in DNA: TGTGCCAGCAGTTTAGCGCTAGCCCCTACGCAGTATTTT.

Relative to its sample, this clonotype is large (0.1 to 1%). The V gene is TRBV20-1, the J gene TRBJ1-2, with D hard to call. CDR3 length: 14 residues. The germline V gene has CDR1 DFQATT and CDR2 SNEGSKA (reference sequence). V lost 0 bases and J lost 5, with 13 bases in between. The CDR3 here is CSARDRRGTYGYTF. The CDR3 DNA follows: TGCAGTGCTAGAGATCGGCGGGGTACTTATGGCTACACCTTC.

This clonotype was seen a few times. This rearrangement joins TRBV12-3 or TRBV12-4 to TRBJ1-1, with 9 bases fitting TRBD1. This CDR3 contains 15 residues. The V segment lost 6 bases and the J segment 5 bases; nucleotides outside the gene matches: 10. CDR3 sequence (DNA): TGTGCCAGCAGCGGCCGGGACAGGGTCAGTACTGAAGCTTTCTTT. It translates to CASSGRDRVSTEAFF.

This clonotype is medium-sized. V gene TRBV20-1 combines with J gene TRBJ1-2; 8 bases align to TRBD1. The V gene end was trimmed by 0 bases and the J gene end by 1 base; junction bases not matched to a gene: 10. The CDR3 is 17 residues long. The germline gives CDR1 DFQATT, CDR2 SNEGSKA (reference sequence). CDR3 DNA sequence: TGCAGTGCTAGAGATCAGGGGGCCGACGTGATTAACTATGGCTACACCTTC. Its protein is CSARDQGADVINYGYTF.

The chain is built from TRBV29-1 and TRBJ1-2, with D unclear. The CDR3 consists of 12 residues. Trimming stripped 4 bases from V and 7 bases from J, with 13 bases between. Germline V gene lookup returns CDR1 SQVTM and CDR2 ANQGSEA. The CDR3 nucleotides read TGCAGCGTTGTGGGCTATTTCGTTGGCTACACCTTC. Protein product: CSVVGYFVGYTF.

Sample share makes this clonotype large. This chain uses TRBV6-1 with TRBJ1-3; D might be TRBD1 (6 bases). This CDR3 has 16 residues. Trimming left V 6 bases short and J 5 bases short, with 20 bases between. Germline CDR1 is MNHNS and CDR2 is SASEGT. CDR3 coding DNA: TGTGCCAGCAGGAATCTTGGACAGCCGAACCGAAACACCATATATTTT. Its translation is CASRNLGQPNRNTIYF.